This T cell receptor beta chain was identified in a study of beta chain features in type 1 diabetes. Looking at the study overall: The study examined 107,917,701 sorted cells across all samples. General observations from the study: All four CD4+ subsets of Type 1 diabetes patients contained TCRB CDR3s that were moderately but significantly shorter.

Sequenced material consisted of expressed TCRB transcripts (all of the isolated RNA was reverse transcribed). Profiling relied on immunoSEQ multiplex PCR, and the TCRdb table lists in-frame clones only, not all of them. The sample yields some 250,000 clones, roughly a tenth seen once. The CDR3 sequence is 14 residues long. The germline V and J ends were trimmed by 6 bases and 6 bases, with 15 bases remaining between them. Germline CDR1 reads MNHEY; CDR2 reads SVGAGI. There are a few counts of this clone. What it binds is not known. The specimen sequenced was naive CD4+ T cells from blood. The TCR was taken from a man under 40 with type 1 diabetes. This rearrangement joins TRBV6-5 to TRBJ1-5, with D possibly being TRBD1 (6 bases). CDR3 sequence reads: CASSRQEDGQPQHF. The DNA for the CDR3 is TGTGCCAGCAGCCGACAGGAGGACGGTCAGCCCCAGCATTTT.